The sample holds a few counts of the clone carrying this T cell receptor (beta chain). The target antigen is unknown. Whenever a sample was processed, at least 6.5 million PBMCs were isolated. The data stem from a study of blood T cells in healthy people across ages. The study, taken as a whole, reports: As naive T cell percentage varied, TCR beta diversity correlated strongly with it. Naive and antigen-experienced cells were not separated, limiting conclusive comparison.

A sample-barcoded 5' primer and a J-beta primer mix were used in a second PCR of roughly 6 to 12 cycles. TCRdb ran MiXCR on the 5' RACE reads and lists one entry per CDR3 protein. The sample contains around 900,000 distinct CDR3 sequences, roughly 51% of which appear only once. The length of the CDR3 is 15 residues. Per germline, CDR1 MDHEN and CDR2 SYDVKM. V shed 5 bases and J shed 2 bases, with 15 bases lying between them. The V call is TRBV28, the J call TRBJ2-5; possibly TRBD1 or TRBD2 for D (6 bases each). The receptor was derived from a woman aged 55 to 70 in good health. The sequencing input was blood. The CDR3 here is CASSARGRSQETQYF. In nucleotides, the CDR3 is TGTGCCAGCAGTGCCCGGGGGCGCAGTCAAGAGACCCAGTACTTC.